The 31 T cell receptor beta chains presented below share a single source sample, sequenced in a study of T cell responses to AZD1222 COVID-19 vaccine. The repertoire was sequenced with immunoSEQ multiplex PCR; TCRdb's copy has only in-frame clones and lacks some. Found here are fewer than 120,000 clones, around 90% of them singletons; the top ten hold 1.6%. The material sequenced was peripheral blood, taken on day 0 of AZD1222 vaccination. These receptors came from an adult in good health.

The chain combines TRBV19 with TRBJ2-7; D is possibly TRBD1 (6 bases). Germline CDR1 is LNHDA and CDR2 is SQIVND (reference sequence). CDR3 length: 15 amino acids. V lost 4 bases and J lost 5, with 18 bases in between. CDR3 sequence reads: CASSTGDMSVHEQYF. The DNA for the CDR3 is TGTGCCAGTAGTACCGGGGACATGAGCGTCCACGAGCAGTACTTC.

V gene TRBV15 combines with J gene TRBJ2-7, with 8 bases lining up with TRBD1. V lost 0 bases, J lost 3 bases, and 10 bases stayed unmatched. Germline V gene data show CDR1 as LNHNV and CDR2 as YYDKDF (reference sequence). The CDR3 runs to 17 residues. The chain's CDR3 is CATSRDQRTGLLYEQYF. In DNA, the CDR3 is TGTGCCACCAGCAGAGATCAAAGGACAGGGCTCCTCTACGAGCAGTACTTC.

The genes are TRBV12-3 or TRBV12-4 and TRBJ1-1; D is unclear. V was shortened by 6 bases and J by 10 bases, with 15 bases between the two germline ends. The CDR3 length is 12 residues. The CDR3 coding sequence is TGTGCCAGCAGGGACCCTCTGTATGGAGCTTTCTTT. This translates into CASRDPLYGAFF.

This sequence joins TRBV4-1 and TRBJ1-2; D perhaps matches TRBD1 (6 bases). The V and J ends lost 3 bases and 8 bases respectively, with 16 bases between them. The germline V gene encodes CDR1 MGHRA and CDR2 YSYEKL. This CDR3 spans 14 amino acids. In DNA, the CDR3 is TGCGCCAGCAGCCAGGGCACAGGGACGAGGGGCTACACCTTC. Translating it yields CASSQGTGTRGYTF.

This clone was recorded only once. The gene calls are TRBV11-3 and TRBJ1-3; D ambiguous. CDR1 is SGHNT, CDR2 YENEEA, per germline. The CDR3 sequence is 13 residues long. Trimming cost V 3 bases and J 2 bases, with 5 bases left between them. Written as DNA, the CDR3 is TGTGCCAGCAGCTTCAAGACTGGAAACACCATATATTTT. This encodes CASSFKTGNTIYF.

The rearrangement uses TRBV19 and TRBJ1-1, with 8 bases fitting TRBD1. From germline, CDR1 is LNHDA and CDR2 SQIVND (reference sequence). The CDR3 contains 15 residues. The V and J ends lost 6 bases and 5 bases, in that order; junction bases with no gene match: 11. Written as DNA, the CDR3 is TGTGCCAGTAGGATTGAGAACAGGGGGAGAACTGAAGCTTTCTTT. This sequence encodes CASRIENRGRTEAFF.

The rearrangement joins TRBV30 to TRBJ1-2, with TRBD1 as a possible D gene (6 bases). The CDR3 covers 12 residues. V lost 0 bases and J lost 7, with 9 bases in between. Germline-derived CDR1 and CDR2 are GTSNPN and SVGIG (reference sequence). CDR3 region: CAWSVQTGGYTF. The CDR3 DNA sequence: TGTGCCTGGAGTGTCCAGACAGGTGGCTACACCTTC.

The V call is TRBV5-1, the J call TRBJ1-4; 7 nucleotides agree with TRBD1. CDR3 length equals 15 residues. Trimming cost V 3 bases and J 0 bases; bases outside gene matches: 2. Germline V gene data show CDR1 as SGHRS and CDR2 as YFSETQ. The CDR3 sequence: CASSSQGATNEKLFF. CDR3 nucleotides: TGCGCCAGCAGCTCGCAGGGGGCAACTAATGAAAAACTGTTTTTT.

The V gene is TRBV11-3, the J gene TRBJ1-3, with D perhaps TRBD1 (5 bases). The V gene's germline CDR1 is SGHNT and CDR2 YENEEA. V dropped 5 bases and J dropped 2 bases, with 10 bases sitting between them. The CDR3 extends over 14 amino acids. The CDR3 loop reads CASSRDYPGNTIYF. For the CDR3, the DNA is TGTGCCAGCAGCAGGGACTATCCTGGAAACACCATATATTTT. Using reference TRBV11-3 and TRBJ1-3 for the parts outside the CDR3, the full variable domain is EAGVVQSPRYKIIEKKQPVAFWCNPISGHNTLYWYLQNLGQGPELLIRYENEEAVDDSQLPKDRFSAERLKGVDSTLKIQPAELGDSAVYLCASSRDYPGNTIYFGEGSWLTVV.

The chain recombines TRBV7-2 with TRBJ2-7, with D tentatively TRBD1 (7 bases). The CDR3 extends over 15 amino acids. Trimming took off 2 bases at V and 6 bases at J, with 17 bases between the two ends. Germline V gene data show CDR1 as SGHTA and CDR2 as FQGNSA. DNA of the CDR3: TGTGCCAGCAGCTTATTCCGGAGGGGGCAAAGCGAGCAGTACTTC. As protein: CASSLFRRGQSEQYF. The complete variable domain, with remaining parts taken from reference TRBV7-2 and TRBJ2-7, reads GAGVSQSPSNKVTEKGKDVELRCDPISGHTALYWYRQSLGQGLEFLIYFQGNSAPDKSGLPSDRFSAERTGGSVSTLTIQRTQQEDSAVYLCASSLFRRGQSEQYFGPGTRLTVT.

J is TRBJ1-1 and V is TRBV7-9, with D perhaps matching TRBD1 (6 bases). The V gene's germline CDR1 is SEHNR and CDR2 FQNEAQ (reference sequence). The CDR3 extends over 13 amino acids. With 4 bases removed from V and 7 bases from J, the gap between germline ends came to 13 bases. The CDR3 protein is CASSSDRRDEAFF. CDR3 in DNA: TGTGCCAGCAGCTCGGACAGACGGGATGAAGCTTTCTTT.

The rearrangement joins TRBV12-5 to TRBJ2-7; the D is unclear. Trimming removed 7 bases at V and 0 bases at J, with 10 bases between. The germline gives CDR1 LGHNT, CDR2 FRNRAP. CDR3 length equals 13 residues. CDR3 region: CASEVDGSYEQYF. CDR3 in DNA: TGTGCTAGTGAGGTGGATGGCTCCTACGAGCAGTACTTC. Variable domain in full (rest from reference TRBV12-5 and TRBJ2-7): DARVTQTPRHKVTEMGQEVTMRCQPILGHNTVFWYRQTMMQGLELLAYFRNRAPLDDSGMPKDRFSAEMPDATLATLKIQPSEPRDSAVYFCASEVDGSYEQYFGPGTRLTVT.

The chain combines TRBV2 with TRBJ2-1; D uncertain. The CDR3 has 16 residues. V dropped 7 bases and J dropped 5 bases, with 21 bases sitting between them. Germline CDR1 and CDR2: SNHLY and FYNNEI. The chain's CDR3 is CASTGGWTLGNNEQFF. CDR3 DNA sequence: TGTGCCAGCACGGGTGGTTGGACCCTGGGAAACAATGAGCAGTTCTTC.

The chain has TRBV30 and TRBJ2-7, with 8 bases identical to TRBD1. CDR1 and CDR2 (germline): GTSNPN, SVGIG (reference sequence). The CDR3 spans 12 residues. The V and J ends lost 3 bases and 5 bases, in that order; junction bases with no gene match: 3. CDR3 sequence (DNA): TGTGCCTGGAGCAGGGGGCCCAACGAGCAGTACTTC. Encoded protein: CAWSRGPNEQYF.

The chain has TRBV6-5 and TRBJ2-4; D is unresolved. This CDR3 has 12 amino acids. The V gene's germline CDR1 is MNHEY and CDR2 SVGAGI. Deletions cut 9 bases from V and 7 bases from J, with 13 bases between. For the CDR3, the DNA is TGTGCCAGTAAGGGCACGCTTAACATTCAGTACTTC. Translating it yields CASKGTLNIQYF.

This sequence joins TRBV5-8 and TRBJ2-7; 11 bases agree with TRBD1. V dropped 4 bases and J dropped 5; count of bases not matched to a gene: 5. This CDR3 has 14 amino acids. The germline gives CDR1 SGHTS, CDR2 YDEGEE. The CDR3 DNA follows: TGTGCCAGCAGCGCCCCGGGACAGGGGGACGAGCAGTACTTC. It yields the protein CASSAPGQGDEQYF.

The J gene is TRBJ2-1, the V gene TRBV2; D uncertain. Germline V gene data show CDR1 as SNHLY and CDR2 as FYNNEI. The V gene lost 11 bases and the J gene lost 5 bases, with 16 bases spanning the gap. The CDR3 sequence is 13 residues long. CDR3: CAPKPTIHNEQFF. For the CDR3, the DNA is TGTGCCCCCAAGCCCACCATCCACAATGAGCAGTTCTTC. Based on the CDR3 plus reference TRBV2 and TRBJ2-1, the full variable domain is EPEVTQTPSHQVTQMGQEVILRCVPISNHLYFYWYRQILGQKVEFLVSFYNNEISEKSEIFDDQFSVERPDGSNFTLKIRSTKLEDSAMYFCAPKPTIHNEQFFGPGTRLTVL.

The chain couples TRBV6-5 to TRBJ2-3; D gene unclear. From germline, CDR1 is MNHEY and CDR2 SVGAGI. Trimming cost V 10 bases and J 5 bases, with 22 bases left between them. The CDR3 extends over 15 amino acids. CDR3 DNA: TGTGCCACCACCGAAACAGCCCAGATCGGAGATACGCAGTATTTT. Encoded protein: CATTETAQIGDTQYF.

The V call is TRBV19, the J call TRBJ1-3; possible D gene TRBD1, 6 bases. The CDR3 is 20 amino acids. The germline V gene encodes CDR1 LNHDA and CDR2 SQIVND (reference sequence). V was shortened by 3 bases and J by 0 bases, with 24 bases between the two germline ends. The CDR3 nucleotides read TGTGCCAGTAGTATGGGATGGATCGGACAGTACGAGATCTCTGGAAACACCATATATTTT. Its translation: CASSMGWIGQYEISGNTIYF. The variable domain in full, completed from reference TRBV19 and TRBJ1-3, reads DGGITQSPKYLFRKEGQNVTLSCEQNLNHDAMYWYRQDPGQGLRLIYYSQIVNDFQKGDIAEGYSVSREKKESFPLTVTSAQKNPTAFYLCASSMGWIGQYEISGNTIYFGEGSWLTVV.

The rearrangement links TRBV12-3 or TRBV12-4 to TRBJ1-5, with D hard to call. The ends were cut back, 1 base at V and 4 bases at J, with 2 bases in the middle. The CDR3 spans 12 residues. The CDR3 loop reads CASSLGNQPQHF. For the CDR3, the DNA is TGTGCCAGCAGTTTAGGGAATCAGCCCCAGCATTTT.

The chain carries TRBV7-9 and TRBJ1-3; TRBD1 matches at 9 bases. Germline-derived CDR1 and CDR2 are SEHNR and FQNEAQ (reference sequence). The CDR3 consists of 17 residues. V dropped 5 bases and J dropped 0; count of bases not matched to a gene: 8. The CDR3 region has the DNA TGTGCCAGCAGCACCGGGACAGGGTTAACCTCTGGAAACACCATATATTTT. It encodes CASSTGTGLTSGNTIYF.

This chain connects TRBV7-2 to TRBJ1-2, with D perhaps TRBD1 (5 bases). CDR1 and CDR2 from the germline V gene are SGHTA and FQGNSA. The CDR3 is 17 residues long. Trimming shortened V by 5 bases and J by 4 bases, and 23 bases separated the two germline ends. Here the CDR3 DNA reads TGTGCCAGCAGCCCGCGGGGGGGTGGACAAGGAGGCTATGGCTACACCTTC. This codes for CASSPRGGGQGGYGYTF.

The count of this clone is one. This chain connects TRBV18 to TRBJ2-7, with TRBD1 matching 7 bases. The CDR3 runs to 13 residues. V lost 6 bases and J lost 6; bases outside the gene matches: 8. The germline V gene has CDR1 KGHSH and CDR2 LQKENI. The CDR3 here is CASSRDSVSEQYF. The CDR3 DNA is TGTGCCAGCTCCCGGGACAGCGTTTCCGAGCAGTACTTC.

This clone was found once. The rearrangement joins TRBV6-5 to TRBJ1-2; D gene ambiguous. Looked up from germline, CDR1 is MNHEY and CDR2 is SVGAGI. Trimming took off 0 bases at V and 4 bases at J, with 12 bases between the two ends. This CDR3 contains 15 residues. The CDR3 spells CASSYSMRRSYGYTF. The CDR3 DNA is TGTGCCAGCAGTTACTCGATGAGGCGGTCCTATGGCTACACCTTC.

The chain combines TRBV6-5 with TRBJ1-5; D is unclear. Germline values: CDR1 MNHEY, CDR2 SVGAGI. This CDR3 has 15 amino acids. V lost 0 bases to trimming and J lost 4 bases, with 10 bases between them. The CDR3 DNA sequence: TGTGCCAGCAGTTACTCGAGGAGCGGAAATCAGCCCCAGCATTTT. It specifies CASSYSRSGNQPQHF.

The chain is built from TRBV11-2 and TRBJ2-3; 8 nucleotides align to TRBD2. CDR1 and CDR2 (germline): SGHAT, FQNNGV. V dropped 1 base and J dropped 6; count of bases not matched to a gene: 9. There are 16 residues in the CDR3. The CDR3 coding sequence is TGTGCCAGCAGCTTAGGGGTAGCGGGGTACTCGGATACGCAGTATTTT. Protein sequence: CASSLGVAGYSDTQYF.

V gene TRBV5-8 combines with J gene TRBJ1-1, with D possibly being TRBD1 (6 bases). The CDR3 is 16 amino acids. CDR1 and CDR2 from the germline V gene are SGHTS and YDEGEE. Trimming took 5 bases from V and 0 from J, leaving 17 bases between them. The CDR3 loop is CASSRGGGGLNTEAFF. As DNA, the CDR3 is TGTGCCAGCAGTAGGGGAGGAGGGGGACTGAACACTGAAGCTTTCTTT. Full variable domain (rest looked up from reference TRBV5-8 and TRBJ1-1): EAGVTQSPTHLIKTRGQQATLRCSPISGHTSVYWYQQALGLGLQFLLWYDEGEERNRGNFPPRFSGRQFPNYSSELNVNALELEDSALYLCASSRGGGGLNTEAFFGQGTRLTVV.

A word on this clone: The sample has other DNA sequences that encode this CDR3 too. V and J are TRBV5-1 and TRBJ1-4; perhaps TRBD1 as D (6 bases). Looked up from germline, CDR1 is SGHRS and CDR2 is YFSETQ. V was trimmed by 2 bases and J by 2 bases, leaving 7 bases between them. CDR3 size: 14 residues. CDR3 bases: TGCGCCAGCAGCTTACAGGGTACTAATGAAAAACTGTTTTTT. This sequence encodes CASSLQGTNEKLFF.

This clone occurred once. The rearrangement uses TRBV7-2 and TRBJ1-2; maybe TRBD1 (5 bases). V was pared by 1 base and J by 7 bases, with 19 bases between. This CDR3 spans 16 amino acids. Germline V gene data show CDR1 as SGHTA and CDR2 as FQGNSA. In DNA form, the CDR3 reads TGTGCCAGCAGCTTAGTCCTTGCCAGGGAAGGAATTGGCTACACCTTC. Its translation: CASSLVLAREGIGYTF. Filled out from reference TRBV7-2 and TRBJ1-2, the complete variable domain reads GAGVSQSPSNKVTEKGKDVELRCDPISGHTALYWYRQSLGQGLEFLIYFQGNSAPDKSGLPSDRFSAERTGGSVSTLTIQRTQQEDSAVYLCASSLVLAREGIGYTFGSGTRLTVV.

CDR3 bases: TGTGCCAGTGACAGGGGTGGCAATCAGCCCCAGCATTTT. As protein: CASDRGGNQPQHF. V usage is TRBV12-3 or TRBV12-4 and J usage is TRBJ1-5; TRBD1 matches at 8 bases. The V segment lost 9 bases and the J segment 2 bases; nucleotides outside the gene matches: 3. The CDR3 loop spans 13 amino acids.

The chain is built from TRBV5-6 and TRBJ2-7; D ambiguous. The ends were cut back, 1 base at V and 0 bases at J, with 11 bases in the middle. This CDR3 region has 15 residues. Looked up from germline, CDR1 is SGHDT and CDR2 is YYEEEE. The CDR3 DNA sequence: TGTGCCAGCAGCTTGAGAGGTGGGTCCTCCTACGAGCAGTACTTC. It translates to CASSLRGGSSYEQYF.